The rows below give T cell receptor beta chains drawn from one sample of a study of T cells after somatic rescue of genetic block. The repertoire was sequenced with immunoSEQ multiplex PCR; TCRdb's copy has only in-frame clones and lacks some. The sample contains more than 70,000 clones, more than 80% of which appear only once. Material for sequencing was peripheral blood mononuclear cells (PBMCs). The origin of the receptors is a woman in her late teens or twenties. CDR3s leave out the opening cysteine and the closing phenylalanine or tryptophan.

j_gene: TRBJ2-5; v_gene: TRBV7-2; CDR3aa: ASSLGGLAGAGTQY
j_gene: TRBJ1-1; v_gene: TRBV28; CDR3aa: ASSSPAEAF
j_gene: TRBJ1-4; v_gene: TRBV14; CDR3aa: ASSQRGGEKLF
j_gene: TRBJ1-1; v_gene: TRBV6-1; CDR3aa: ASSEYGGVSTEAF
j_gene: TRBJ2-7; v_gene: TRBV7-2; CDR3aa: ASSFWGGHEQY
j_gene: TRBJ2-7; v_gene: TRBV27; CDR3aa: ASSLGTSGGEQY
j_gene: TRBJ2-7; v_gene: TRBV27; CDR3aa: ASGRYEQY
j_gene: TRBJ2-1; v_gene: TRBV7-9; CDR3aa: ASSPRGSSYNEQF
j_gene: TRBJ2-5; v_gene: TRBV19; CDR3aa: ASSILGQGYQETQY
j_gene: TRBJ2-2; v_gene: TRBV25-1; CDR3aa: ASSSEGQGAGELF
j_gene: TRBJ2-2; v_gene: TRBV29-1; CDR3aa: SVEDSRLAGVGGELF